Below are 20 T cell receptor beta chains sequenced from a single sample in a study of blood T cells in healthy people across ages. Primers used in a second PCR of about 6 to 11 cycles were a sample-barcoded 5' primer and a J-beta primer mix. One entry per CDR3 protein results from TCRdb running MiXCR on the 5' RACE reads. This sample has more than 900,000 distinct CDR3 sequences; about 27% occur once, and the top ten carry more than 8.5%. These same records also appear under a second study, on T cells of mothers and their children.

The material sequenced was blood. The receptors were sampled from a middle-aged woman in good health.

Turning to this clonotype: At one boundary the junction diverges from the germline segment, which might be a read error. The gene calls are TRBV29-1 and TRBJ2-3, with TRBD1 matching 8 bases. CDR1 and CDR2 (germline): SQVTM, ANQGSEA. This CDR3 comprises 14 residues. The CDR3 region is CCVDVSGGEDTQYF. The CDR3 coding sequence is TGCTGCGTTGATGTGTCAGGGGGCGAAGATACGCAGTATTTT.

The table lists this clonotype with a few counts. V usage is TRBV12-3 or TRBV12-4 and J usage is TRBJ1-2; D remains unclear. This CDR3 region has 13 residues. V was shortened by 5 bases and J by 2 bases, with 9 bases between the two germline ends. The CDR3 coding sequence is TGTGCCAGCAGTCGCTCCGCGAACTATGGCTACACCTTC. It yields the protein CASSRSANYGYTF.

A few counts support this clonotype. The CDR3 DNA reads TGTGCCAGCAGTGATCCATGGTCCCTCTACAGCCCCACAGATACGCAGTATTTT. Translation: CASSDPWSLYSPTDTQYF. The chain has TRBV6-2 or TRBV6-3 and TRBJ2-3; D call uncertain. Deletions cut 5 bases from V and 2 bases from J, with 23 bases between. Per the germline V gene, CDR1 is MNHEY and CDR2 is SVGEGT. CDR3 length: 18 amino acids.

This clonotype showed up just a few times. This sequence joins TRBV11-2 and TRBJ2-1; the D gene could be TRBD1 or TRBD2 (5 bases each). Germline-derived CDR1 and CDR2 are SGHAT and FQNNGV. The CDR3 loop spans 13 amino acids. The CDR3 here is CAVGGTHYNEQFF. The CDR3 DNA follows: TGTGCTGTTGGGGGAACCCACTACAATGAGCAGTTCTTC.

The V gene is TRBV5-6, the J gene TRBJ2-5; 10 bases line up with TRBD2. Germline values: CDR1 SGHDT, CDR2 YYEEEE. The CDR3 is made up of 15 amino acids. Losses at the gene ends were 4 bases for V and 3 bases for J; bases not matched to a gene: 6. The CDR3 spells CASSPAGGPEETQYF. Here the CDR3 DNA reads TGTGCCAGCAGCCCAGCGGGGGGGCCTGAAGAGACCCAGTACTTC.

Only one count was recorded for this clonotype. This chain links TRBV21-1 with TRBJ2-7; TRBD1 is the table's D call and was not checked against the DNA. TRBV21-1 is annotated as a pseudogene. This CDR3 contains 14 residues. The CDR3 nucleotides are TGTGCCAGCAGCAAAGTCGGGAAAGCCCACGAGCAGTACTTC. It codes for CASSKVGKAHEQYF.

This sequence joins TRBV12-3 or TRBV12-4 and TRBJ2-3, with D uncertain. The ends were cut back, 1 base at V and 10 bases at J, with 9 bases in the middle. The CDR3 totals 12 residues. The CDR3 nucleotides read TGTGCCAGCAGTTTAGGGGCAGGTGCGCAGTATTTT. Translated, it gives CASSLGAGAQYF.

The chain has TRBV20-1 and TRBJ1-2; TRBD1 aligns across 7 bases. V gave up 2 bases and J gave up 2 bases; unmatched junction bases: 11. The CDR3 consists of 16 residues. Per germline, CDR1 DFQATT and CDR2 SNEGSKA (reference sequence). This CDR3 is CSARRRGQSTNYGYTF. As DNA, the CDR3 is TGCAGTGCTAGAAGGAGGGGACAGTCCACGAACTATGGCTACACCTTC.

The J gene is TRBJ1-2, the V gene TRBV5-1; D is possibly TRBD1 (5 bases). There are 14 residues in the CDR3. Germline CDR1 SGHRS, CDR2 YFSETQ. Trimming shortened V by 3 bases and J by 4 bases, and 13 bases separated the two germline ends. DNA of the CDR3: TGCGCCAGCAGCTGGGAGCAGGGTTCCTATGGCTACACCTTC. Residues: CASSWEQGSYGYTF.

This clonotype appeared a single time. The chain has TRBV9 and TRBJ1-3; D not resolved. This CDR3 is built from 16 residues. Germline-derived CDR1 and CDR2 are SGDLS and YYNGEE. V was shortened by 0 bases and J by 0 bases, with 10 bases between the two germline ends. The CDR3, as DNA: TGTGCCAGCAGCGTAGCTACGGAGTCCTCTGGAAACACCATATATTTT. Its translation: CASSVATESSGNTIYF.

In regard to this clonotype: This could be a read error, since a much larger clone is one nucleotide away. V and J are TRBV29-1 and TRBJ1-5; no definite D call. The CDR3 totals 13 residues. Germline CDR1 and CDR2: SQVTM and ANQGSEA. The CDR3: CGVVVDINQPQHF. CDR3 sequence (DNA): TGCGGCGTTGTTGTGGATATCAATCAGCCCCAGCATTTT.

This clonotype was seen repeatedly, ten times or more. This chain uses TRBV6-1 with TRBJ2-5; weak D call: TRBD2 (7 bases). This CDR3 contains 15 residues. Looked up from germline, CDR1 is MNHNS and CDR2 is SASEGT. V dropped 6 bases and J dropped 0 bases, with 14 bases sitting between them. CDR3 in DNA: TGTGCCAGCAGCGCGAGGGGGGGAGACCAAGAGACCCAGTACTTC. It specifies CASSARGGDQETQYF.

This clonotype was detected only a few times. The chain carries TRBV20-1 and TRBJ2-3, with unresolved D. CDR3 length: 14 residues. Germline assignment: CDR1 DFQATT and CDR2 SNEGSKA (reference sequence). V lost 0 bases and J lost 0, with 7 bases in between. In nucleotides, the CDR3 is TGCAGTGCTAGAGAAGCACCTAGCACAGATACGCAGTATTTT. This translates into CSAREAPSTDTQYF.

CDR3 protein: CSARDAESSGAQYF. The DNA of the CDR3 is TGCAGTGCTAGAGATGCGGAGTCCTCTGGGGCCCAGTACTTC. This chain links TRBV20-1 with TRBJ2-5, with D uncertain. The V gene's germline CDR1 is DFQATT and CDR2 SNEGSKA (reference sequence). This CDR3 comprises 14 residues. Deletions cut 0 bases from V and 9 bases from J, with 17 bases between.

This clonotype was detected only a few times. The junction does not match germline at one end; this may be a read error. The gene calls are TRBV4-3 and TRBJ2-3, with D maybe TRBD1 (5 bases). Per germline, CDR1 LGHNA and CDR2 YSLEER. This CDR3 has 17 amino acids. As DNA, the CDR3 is TGCGCCAGCAGCCAAGAAGGGGCAGGGTCACCCACAGACACGCAGTATTTT. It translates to CASSQEGAGSPTDTQYF.

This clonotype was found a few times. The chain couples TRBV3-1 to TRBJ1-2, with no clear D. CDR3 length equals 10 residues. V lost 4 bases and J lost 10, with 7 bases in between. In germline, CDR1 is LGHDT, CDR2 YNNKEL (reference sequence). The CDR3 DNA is TGTGCCAGCAGCCCGATAGACTACACCTTC. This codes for CASSPIDYTF.

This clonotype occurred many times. The CDR3 DNA follows: TGTGCCAGCAGCTTCGCGGGGGGGATTAGCACAGATACGCAGTATTTT. Translated: CASSFAGGISTDTQYF. The rearrangement joins TRBV7-2 to TRBJ2-3; TRBD2 matches 9 bases. The V gene end was trimmed by 3 bases and the J gene end by 0 bases; junction bases not matched to a gene: 4. CDR3 size: 16 residues. The germline V gene has CDR1 SGHTA and CDR2 FQGNSA.

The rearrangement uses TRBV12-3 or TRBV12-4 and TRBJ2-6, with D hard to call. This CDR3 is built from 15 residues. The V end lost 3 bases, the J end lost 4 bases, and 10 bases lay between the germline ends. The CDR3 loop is CASSFGLSGANVLTF. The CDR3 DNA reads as TGTGCCAGCAGTTTTGGGCTTTCCGGGGCCAACGTCCTGACTTTC.

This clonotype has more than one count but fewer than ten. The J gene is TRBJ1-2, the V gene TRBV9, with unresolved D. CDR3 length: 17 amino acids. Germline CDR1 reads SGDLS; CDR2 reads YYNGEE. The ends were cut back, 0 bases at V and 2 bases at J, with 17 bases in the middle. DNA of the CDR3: TGTGCCAGCAGCGTAGTAGGGCCCCAACGAAAAAACTATGGCTACACCTTC. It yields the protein CASSVVGPQRKNYGYTF. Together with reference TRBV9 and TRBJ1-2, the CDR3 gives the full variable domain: DSGVTQTPKHLITATGQRVTLRCSPRSGDLSVYWYQQSLDQGLQFLIQYYNGEERAKGNILERFSAQQFPDLHSELNLSSLELGDSALYFCASSVVGPQRKNYGYTFGSGTRLTVV.

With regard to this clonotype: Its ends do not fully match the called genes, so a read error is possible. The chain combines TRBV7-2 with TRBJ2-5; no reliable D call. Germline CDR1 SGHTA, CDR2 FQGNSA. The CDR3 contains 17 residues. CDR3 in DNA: TGTGCCGGCAGCTTCCGGGCCCTTGGAATGTACCAAGAGACCCAGTACTTC. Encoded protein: CAGSFRALGMYQETQYF.